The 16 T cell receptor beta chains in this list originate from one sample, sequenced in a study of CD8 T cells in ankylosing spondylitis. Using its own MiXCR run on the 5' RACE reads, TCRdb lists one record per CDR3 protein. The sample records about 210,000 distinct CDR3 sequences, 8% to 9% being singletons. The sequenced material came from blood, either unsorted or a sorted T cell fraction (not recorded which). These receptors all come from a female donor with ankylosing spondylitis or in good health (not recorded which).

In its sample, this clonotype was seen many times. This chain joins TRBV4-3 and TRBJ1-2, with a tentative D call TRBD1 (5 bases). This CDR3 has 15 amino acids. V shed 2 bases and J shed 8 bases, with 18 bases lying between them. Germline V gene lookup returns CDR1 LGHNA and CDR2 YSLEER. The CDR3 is CASSQKTQGNPGYTF. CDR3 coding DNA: TGCGCCAGCAGCCAAAAAACTCAGGGAAATCCAGGCTACACCTTC.

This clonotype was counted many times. CDR3 in DNA: TGCAGCGCTGGCTCTCCCACAGATACGCAGTATTTT. It yields the protein CSAGSPTDTQYF. The chain employs TRBV29-1 and TRBJ2-3; D call uncertain. Germline-derived CDR1 and CDR2 are SQVTM and ANQGSEA. There are 12 residues in the CDR3. V dropped 7 bases and J dropped 2 bases, with 10 bases sitting between them.

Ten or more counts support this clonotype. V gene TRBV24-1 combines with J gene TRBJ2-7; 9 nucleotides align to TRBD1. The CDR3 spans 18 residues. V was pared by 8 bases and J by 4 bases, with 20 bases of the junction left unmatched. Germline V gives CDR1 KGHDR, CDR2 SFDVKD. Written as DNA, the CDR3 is TGTGCCACCACCCCTGACCCCCGGGACAGGGATTCTGAGTACGAGCAGTACTTC. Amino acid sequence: CATTPDPRDRDSEYEQYF.

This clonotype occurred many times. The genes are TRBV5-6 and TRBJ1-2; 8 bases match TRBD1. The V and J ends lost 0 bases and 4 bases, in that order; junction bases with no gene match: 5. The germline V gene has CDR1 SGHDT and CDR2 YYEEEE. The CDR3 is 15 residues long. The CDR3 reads CASSLVGQGIYGYTF. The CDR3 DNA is TGTGCCAGCAGCTTGGTTGGACAGGGAATCTATGGCTACACCTTC.

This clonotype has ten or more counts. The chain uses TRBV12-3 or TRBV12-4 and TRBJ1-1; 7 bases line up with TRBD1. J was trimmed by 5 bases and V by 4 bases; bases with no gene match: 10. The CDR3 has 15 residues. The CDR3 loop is CASSSTGTVETEAFF. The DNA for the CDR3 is TGTGCCAGCAGTTCCACCGGGACAGTAGAAACTGAAGCTTTCTTT.

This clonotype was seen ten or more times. The DNA of the CDR3 is TGCGCCAGCAGCCAAGAGACGGGAGGGCAGCCTGAGCAGTTCTTC. This translates into CASSQETGGQPEQFF. This chain links TRBV4-3 with TRBJ2-1, with 8 nucleotides matching TRBD2. The CDR3 spans 15 residues. Trimming removed 0 bases from V and 9 bases from J; junction bases left unmatched: 7. CDR1 and CDR2 from the germline V gene are LGHNA and YSLEER.

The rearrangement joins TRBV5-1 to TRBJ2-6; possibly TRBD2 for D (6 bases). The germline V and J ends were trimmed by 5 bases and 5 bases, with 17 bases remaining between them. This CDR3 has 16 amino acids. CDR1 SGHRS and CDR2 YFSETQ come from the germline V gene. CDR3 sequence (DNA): TGCGCCAGCAGGGGAGCGGGTTTTTGGTGGGCCAACGTCCTGACTTTC. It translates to CASRGAGFWWANVLTF.

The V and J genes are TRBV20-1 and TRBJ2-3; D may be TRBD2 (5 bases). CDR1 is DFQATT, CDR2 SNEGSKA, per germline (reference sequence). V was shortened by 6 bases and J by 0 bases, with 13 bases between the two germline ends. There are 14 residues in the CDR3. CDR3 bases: TGCAGTGCCCCCCCCAGGACTAGCACAGATACGCAGTATTTT. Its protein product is CSAPPRTSTDTQYF.

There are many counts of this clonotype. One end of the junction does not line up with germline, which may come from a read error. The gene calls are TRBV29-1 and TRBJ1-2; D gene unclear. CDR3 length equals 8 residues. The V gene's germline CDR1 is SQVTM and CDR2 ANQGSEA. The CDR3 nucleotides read TGCAGCGTTGAAGGAGGGTACTTC. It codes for CSVEGGYF.

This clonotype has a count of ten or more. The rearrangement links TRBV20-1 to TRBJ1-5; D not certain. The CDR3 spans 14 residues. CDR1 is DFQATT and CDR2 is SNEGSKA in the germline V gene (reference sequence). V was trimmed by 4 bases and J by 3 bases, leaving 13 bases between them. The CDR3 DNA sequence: TGCAGTGCTAAAGTGGGTAATGTCAATCAGCCCCAGCATTTT. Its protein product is CSAKVGNVNQPQHF.

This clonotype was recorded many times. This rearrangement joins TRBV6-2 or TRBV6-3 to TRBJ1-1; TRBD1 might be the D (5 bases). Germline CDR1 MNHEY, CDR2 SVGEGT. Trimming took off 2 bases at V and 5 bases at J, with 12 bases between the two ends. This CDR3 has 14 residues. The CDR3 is CASSYRGTGTEAFF. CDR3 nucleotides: TGTGCCAGCAGTTACAGGGGTACGGGGACTGAAGCTTTCTTT.

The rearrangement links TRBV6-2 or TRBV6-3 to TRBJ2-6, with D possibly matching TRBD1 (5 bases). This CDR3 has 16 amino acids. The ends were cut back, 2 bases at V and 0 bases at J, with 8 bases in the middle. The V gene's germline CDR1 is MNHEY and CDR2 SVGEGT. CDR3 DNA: TGTGCCAGCAGTTACGACAGACTCTCTGGGGCCAACGTCCTGACTTTC. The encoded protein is CASSYDRLSGANVLTF.

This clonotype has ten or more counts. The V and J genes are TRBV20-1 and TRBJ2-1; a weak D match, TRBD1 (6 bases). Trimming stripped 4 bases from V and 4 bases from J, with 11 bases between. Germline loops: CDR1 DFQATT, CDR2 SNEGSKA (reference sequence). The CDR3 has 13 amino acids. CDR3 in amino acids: CSATWDKYNEQFF. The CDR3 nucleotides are TGCAGTGCTACCTGGGACAAATACAATGAGCAGTTCTTC.

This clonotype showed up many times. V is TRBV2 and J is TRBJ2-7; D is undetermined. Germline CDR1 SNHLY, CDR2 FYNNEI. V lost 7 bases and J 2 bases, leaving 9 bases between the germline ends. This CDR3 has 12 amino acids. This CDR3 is CASKVQTYEQYF. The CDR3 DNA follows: TGTGCCAGCAAGGTTCAGACCTACGAGCAGTACTTC.

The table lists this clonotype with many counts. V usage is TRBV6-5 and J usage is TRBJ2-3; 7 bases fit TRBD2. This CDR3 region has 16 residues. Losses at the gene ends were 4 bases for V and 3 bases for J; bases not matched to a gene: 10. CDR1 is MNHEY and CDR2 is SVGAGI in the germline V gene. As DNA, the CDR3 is TGTGCCAGCAGTTCGCGGCGGGAGCCCCTGACAGATACGCAGTATTTT. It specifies CASSSRREPLTDTQYF.

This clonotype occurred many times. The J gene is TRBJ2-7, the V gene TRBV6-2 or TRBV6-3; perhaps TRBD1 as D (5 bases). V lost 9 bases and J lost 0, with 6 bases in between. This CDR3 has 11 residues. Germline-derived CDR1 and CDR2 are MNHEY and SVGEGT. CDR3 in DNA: TGTGCCAGTACAGGCTCCTACGAGCAGTACTTC. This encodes CASTGSYEQYF.